These T cell receptor beta chains were read from a single sample in a study of beta chain features in type 1 diabetes. Using immunoSEQ multiplex PCR, the repertoire was profiled, and TCRdb retains in-frame clones only, with some absent. The sample has 90,000 to 110,000 clones, 30% to 50% seen once. Sample: stem cell memory CD4+ T cells from blood. Source of these receptors: a woman under 30 in good health. Both conserved end residues are part of each CDR3. The D gene is left open where the match is weak. A row's size may be missing; if present it is once, few, many or a size class.

D	J	size	V	DNA	CDR3
NA	TRBJ2-5	few	TRBV19	TGTGCCAGTAGTCCTCATGAGCGGCAGACCCAGTACTTC	CASSPHERQTQYF
TRBD1	TRBJ2-7	few	TRBV28	TGTGCCAGCAGCAATCCCGGGACAGGGTCCTACGAGCAGTACTTC	CASSNPGTGSYEQYF
TRBD1	TRBJ1-1	few	TRBV2	TGTGCCAGCGGAAGGGACAGCGTCGGGACTGAAGCTTTCTTT	CASGRDSVGTEAFF
TRBD1	TRBJ1-2	NA	TRBV7-9	TGTGCCAGCAGCTTCACAGGGGCGGCTAACTATGGCTACACCTTC	CASSFTGAANYGYTF
NA	TRBJ1-5	NA	TRBV27	TGTGCCAGCAGTTTAGAGGGGGATAGCAATCAGCCCCAGCATTTT	CASSLEGDSNQPQHF
NA	TRBJ2-7	few	TRBV7-6	TGTGCCAGCAGCTTAGGGCCGGGCCGGGCGGGCGAGCAGTACTTC	CASSLGPGRAGEQYF
NA	TRBJ1-2	NA	TRBV9	TGTGCCAGCAGCCCCGAGAGAGACAGGACCGCCTATGGCTACACCTTC	CASSPERDRTAYGYTF
NA	TRBJ2-1	NA	TRBV6-1	TGTGCCAGCACTCCCTACAATGAGCAGTTCTTC	CASTPYNEQFF
NA	TRBJ2-7	few	TRBV4-1	TGCGCCAGCAGCCAAGATAAGGGGGTGAACTACGAGCAGTACTTC	CASSQDKGVNYEQYF
NA	TRBJ2-1	few	TRBV27	TGTGCCAGCAGTTTACTATCTAGGAACTCCTACAATGAGCAGTTCTTC	CASSLLSRNSYNEQFF
TRBD1	TRBJ2-2	NA	TRBV6-5	TGTGCCAGCAGCCGGACAGGGATGAACACCGGGGAGCTGTTTTTT	CASSRTGMNTGELFF
NA	TRBJ1-4	NA	TRBV25-1	TGTGCCAGCAGGAGACAGGATAATGAAAAACTGTTTTTT	CASRRQDNEKLFF
TRBD1	TRBJ2-7	NA	TRBV5-1	TGCGCCAGCAGCGTGGGACAGGGGGGCTACGAGCAGTACTTC	CASSVGQGGYEQYF
NA	TRBJ2-1	NA	TRBV7-2	TGTGCCAGCAGCTTACGTACTCTTGAGCAGTTCTTC	CASSLRTLEQFF
TRBD2	TRBJ2-1	few	TRBV28	TGTGCCAGCAGTTTAGGACTAGCGGGAGGGCCCAATGAGCAGTTCTTC	CASSLGLAGGPNEQFF
NA	TRBJ2-1	NA	TRBV7-8	TGTGCCAGCAGCTTTGGGGGGGCGGGACGGGGAGATGAGCAGTTCTTC	CASSFGGAGRGDEQFF
NA	TRBJ2-3	NA	TRBV6-6	TGTGCCTCAAGCCCAGGAATCACAGATACGCAGTATTTT	CASSPGITDTQYF
TRBD2	TRBJ2-1	NA	TRBV11-2	TGTGCCAGCAGTCCGGGACTAGCGGCCCTCAATGAGCAGTTCTTC	CASSPGLAALNEQFF
NA	TRBJ2-7	NA	TRBV21-1	TGTGCCAGCAGCAAAGCGCTGGCAGGGGTCGGGTACGAGCAGTACTTC	CASSKALAGVGYEQYF
NA	TRBJ2-7	few	TRBV7-8	TGTGCCAGCAGCTTAGTCCCTCAGGCCGGGGGCGAGCAGTACTTC	CASSLVPQAGGEQYF
TRBD1	TRBJ2-4	NA	TRBV11-1	TGTGCCAGCAGCCAACAGGGGCGACTAGCCAAAAACATTCAGTACTTC	CASSQQGRLAKNIQYF
TRBD1	TRBJ1-3	NA	TRBV29-1	TGCAGCGCAACGGACAGGGGTGGAAACACCATATATTTT	CSATDRGGNTIYF
TRBD1	TRBJ1-5	NA	TRBV18	TGTGCCAGCTCACCGGAGGGGACAGGAGTCAATCAGCCCCAGCATTTT	CASSPEGTGVNQPQHF
NA	TRBJ2-7	few	TRBV7-4	TGTGCCAGCAGCTTAGTCGGCGGGATAACCTACGAGCAGTACTTC	CASSLVGGITYEQYF
TRBD2	TRBJ2-7	few	TRBV27	TGTGCCACCCGCTCCCTCGGGGGGACCTACGAGCAGTACTTC	CATRSLGGTYEQYF
NA	TRBJ1-5	NA	TRBV19	TGTGCCAGTAGTGAAGGGACACTTAGCAATCAGCCCCAGCATTTT	CASSEGTLSNQPQHF
TRBD1	TRBJ1-1	few	TRBV7-2	TGTGCCAGCAGCTGGGACAGGGAGAGGTGGGCTTTCTTT	CASSWDRERWAFF
NA	TRBJ2-3	NA	TRBV4-1	TGCGCCAGCAGCCAAAGAGGAGGTGATTCTGGCACAGATACGCAGTATTTT	CASSQRGGDSGTDTQYF
NA	TRBJ1-2	few	TRBV5-1	TGCGCCAGCAGCCAGTCGCCAGTGGATGGCTACACCTTC	CASSQSPVDGYTF
NA	TRBJ2-4	NA	TRBV7-9	TGTGCCAGCAGCCCCCCCACGCGGGATGCCAAAAACATTCAGTACTTC	CASSPPTRDAKNIQYF
NA	TRBJ2-7	NA	TRBV15	TGTGCCACCAGCACAACTGGGCGTTACCACGAGCAGTACTTC	CATSTTGRYHEQYF
NA	TRBJ2-1	NA	TRBV30	TGTGCCTGGAGTGCCCCAGGGAGGTTGGATGAGCAGTTCTTC	CAWSAPGRLDEQFF
NA	TRBJ1-2	once	TRBV20-1	TGCAGTGCTACCCCCGTTCATGGCTACACCTTC	CSATPVHGYTF
NA	TRBJ2-1	NA	TRBV5-1	TGCGCCAGCAGCGACCGGTGGGTGGGCAGGAACCTTAACAATGAGCAGTTCTTC	CASSDRWVGRNLNNEQFF
NA	TRBJ1-2	few	TRBV27	NA	CASSTSDRGIGGYTF
TRBD1	TRBJ2-7	NA	TRBV27	TGTGCCAGCAGTTTGTTCGGGACAGGGGTCGCCTACGAGCAGTACTTC	CASSLFGTGVAYEQYF
NA	TRBJ1-4	NA	TRBV27	TGTGCCAGCAGTTTCCTCGCGAAGGGACTAAAGGCCGAAAAACTGTTTTTT	CASSFLAKGLKAEKLFF
TRBD1	TRBJ1-4	few	TRBV25-1	TGTGCCAGCAGCTCAAGACAGGGGATTTTTGAAAAACTGTTTTTT	CASSSRQGIFEKLFF
NA	TRBJ2-7	NA	TRBV5-1	TGCGCCAGCAGCTTGGAAGCCGCGGACTTAACCTACGAGCAGTACTTC	CASSLEAADLTYEQYF
NA	TRBJ1-2	NA	TRBV19	TGTGCCAGTACCAGGGAGGGTTCTAACTATGGCTACACCTTC	CASTREGSNYGYTF
TRBD2	TRBJ2-5	NA	TRBV10-3	TGTGCCATCAGTGGACCCACTAGCGGGAGAGTAAGGGAGACCCAGTACTTC	CAISGPTSGRVRETQYF
TRBD2	TRBJ2-1	NA	TRBV7-2	TGTGCCAGCAGCTTACCGAGACTAGCGGGAGGCACCAATGAGCAGTTCTTC	CASSLPRLAGGTNEQFF
NA	TRBJ1-2	NA	TRBV28	TGTGCCAGCAGTTCCAGGGGCGGCTACACCTTC	CASSSRGGYTF
TRBD2	TRBJ2-1	NA	TRBV19	TGTGCCAGTAGGAAGACTAGCGGAACCAGCTCCTACAATGAGCAGTTCTTC	CASRKTSGTSSYNEQFF
TRBD1	TRBJ1-1	NA	TRBV25-1	TGTGCCAGTAAGGGGGCCGGTACTGAAGCTTTCTTT	CASKGAGTEAFF
TRBD2	TRBJ2-7	NA	TRBV5-1	TGCGCCAGCAGTAGGCAGACAGTGGGGACTAGCTTCGGCTACGAGCAGTACTTC	CASSRQTVGTSFGYEQYF
TRBD1	TRBJ1-3	NA	TRBV27	TGTGCCAGCAGTTTCACAGGGGGCCCTGGAAACACCATATATTTT	CASSFTGGPGNTIYF
NA	TRBJ2-7	few	TRBV7-9	TGTGCCAGCACCTTTTCCAGCGAGCAGTACTTC	CASTFSSEQYF
NA	TRBJ2-7	few	TRBV5-1	TGCGCCAGCAGCGCGAGCTCCTACGAGCAGTACTTC	CASSASSYEQYF
TRBD2	TRBJ2-7	NA	TRBV5-1	TGCGCCAGCAGCCCGCCGGCGCTAGCGGGAGTAACCGAGCAGTACTTC	CASSPPALAGVTEQYF
NA	TRBJ1-2	few	TRBV30	TGTGCCTGGAGTAGGACAGTCAATGGCTGGGGCTACACCTTC	CAWSRTVNGWGYTF
NA	TRBJ2-3	NA	TRBV6-5	TGTGCCAGCCGGAGGTCCACAGATACGCAGTATTTT	CASRRSTDTQYF
NA	TRBJ1-1	NA	TRBV19	TGCGCCAGTAGCCAGTTATACACTGAAGCTTTCTTT	CASSQLYTEAFF
NA	TRBJ2-5	NA	TRBV7-8	TGTGCCAGCAGCCCTTCTAACACCCAGTACTTC	CASSPSNTQYF
NA	TRBJ1-4	few	TRBV30	TGTGCCTGGAGTGGGATATGGAGTCCTATCGGGAAACTGTTTTTT	CAWSGIWSPIGKLFF
TRBD1	TRBJ1-5	NA	TRBV28	TGTGCCAGCAGTCGGCCCCGGGACAGGGCGAATCAGCCCCAGCATTTT	CASSRPRDRANQPQHF
NA	TRBJ1-2	NA	TRBV6-1	TGTGCCAGCAGTGTCACAGGGTATGGCTACACCTTC	CASSVTGYGYTF